This T cell receptor beta chain was sequenced for a study of T-cell memory formation after mild COVID-19. This clonotype was counted only a few times. The ends were cut back, 0 bases at V and 1 base at J, with 13 bases in the middle. Germline CDR1 is SGDLS and CDR2 is YYNGEE. The CDR3 is 16 amino acids. One entry per CDR3 protein, called by TCRdb with MiXCR from the 5' RACE reads. The sample includes fewer than 300,000 distinct CDR3 sequences, approximately 19% of them seen just once. The sample was PBMCs or a T cell subset sorted from them (not recorded which). This clonotype was obtained from a young man who had mild COVID-19 (a few samples of this study predate the infection). Cell type and time point are not known. The chain is built from TRBV9 and TRBJ2-5, with D unresolved. CDR3 nucleotide sequence: TGTGCCAGCAGCGTAGGCACTCGGGTCCTCCAAGAGACCCAGTACTTC. This sequence encodes CASSVGTRVLQETQYF.